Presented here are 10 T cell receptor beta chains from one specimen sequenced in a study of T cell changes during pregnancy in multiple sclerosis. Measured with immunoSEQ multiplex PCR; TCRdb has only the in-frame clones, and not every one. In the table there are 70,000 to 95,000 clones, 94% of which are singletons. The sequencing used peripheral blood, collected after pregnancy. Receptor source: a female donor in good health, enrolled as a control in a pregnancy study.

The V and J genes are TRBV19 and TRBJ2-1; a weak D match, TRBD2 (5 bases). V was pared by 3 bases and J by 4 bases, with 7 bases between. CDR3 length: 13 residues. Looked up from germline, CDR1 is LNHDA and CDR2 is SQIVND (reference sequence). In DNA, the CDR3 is TGTGCCAGTAGTATCGGGAATTACAATGAGCAGTTCTTC. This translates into CASSIGNYNEQFF.

CDR3 in DNA: TGTGCCAGCAGTTCCTCGACTAGCGGGAGGGCCTACGAGCAGTACTTC. Translated, it gives CASSSSTSGRAYEQYF. The rearrangement joins TRBV28 to TRBJ2-7, with 14 bases fitting TRBD2. Germline V gene lookup returns CDR1 MDHEN and CDR2 SYDVKM. The ends lost 4 bases at V and 2 bases at J; junction bases unmatched: 4. This CDR3 spans 16 amino acids. The entire variable domain, with the rest obtained from reference TRBV28 and TRBJ2-7, is as follows: DVKVTQSSRYLVKRTGEKVFLECVQDMDHENMFWYRQDPGLGLRLIYFSYDVKMKEKGDIPEGYSVSREKKERFSLILESASTNQTSMYLCASSSSTSGRAYEQYFGPGTRLTVT.

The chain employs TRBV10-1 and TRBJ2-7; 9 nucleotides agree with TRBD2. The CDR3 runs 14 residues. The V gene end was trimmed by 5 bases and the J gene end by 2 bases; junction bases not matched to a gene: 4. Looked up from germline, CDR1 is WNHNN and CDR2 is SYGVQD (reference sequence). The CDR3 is CASSNPSGTYEQYF. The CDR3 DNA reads TGCGCCAGCAGTAATCCTAGCGGGACCTACGAGCAGTACTTC.

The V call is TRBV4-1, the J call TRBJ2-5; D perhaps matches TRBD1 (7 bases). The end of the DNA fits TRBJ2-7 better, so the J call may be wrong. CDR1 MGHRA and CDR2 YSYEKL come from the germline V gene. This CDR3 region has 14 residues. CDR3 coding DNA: TGCGCCAGCAGCCAAGGCGGAGGGGGCCTCGAGCAGTACTTC. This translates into CASSQGGGGLEQYF.

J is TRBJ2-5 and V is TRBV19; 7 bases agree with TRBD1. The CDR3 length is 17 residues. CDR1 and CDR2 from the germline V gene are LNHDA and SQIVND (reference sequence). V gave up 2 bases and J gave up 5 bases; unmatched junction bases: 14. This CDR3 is CASSISPVDRDWETQYF. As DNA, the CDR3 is TGTGCCAGTAGTATAAGCCCGGTCGACAGGGATTGGGAGACCCAGTACTTC.

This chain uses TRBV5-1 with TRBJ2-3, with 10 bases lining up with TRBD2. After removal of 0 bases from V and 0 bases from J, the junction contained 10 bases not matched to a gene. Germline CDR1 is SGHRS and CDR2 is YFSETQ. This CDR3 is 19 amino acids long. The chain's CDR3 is CASSLAVAGGPSSTDTQYF. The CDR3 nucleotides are TGCGCCAGCAGCTTGGCCGTAGCGGGAGGCCCATCTAGCACAGATACGCAGTATTTT.

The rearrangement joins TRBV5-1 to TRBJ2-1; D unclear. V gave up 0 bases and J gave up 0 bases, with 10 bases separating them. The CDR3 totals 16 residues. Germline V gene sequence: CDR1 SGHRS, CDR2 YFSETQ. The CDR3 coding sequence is TGCGCCAGCAGCTTGGGCAGCGCGGCCTCCTACAATGAGCAGTTCTTC. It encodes CASSLGSAASYNEQFF.

The DNA for the CDR3 is TGTGCCAGCAGCGCGGGACGGGAGAACACTGAAGCTTTCTTT. This codes for CASSAGRENTEAFF. This rearrangement joins TRBV7-9 to TRBJ1-1; tentative D call: TRBD1 (5 bases). Trimming removed 5 bases at V and 1 base at J, with 11 bases between. The CDR3 extends over 14 amino acids. Germline CDR1 is SEHNR and CDR2 is FQNEAQ (reference sequence).

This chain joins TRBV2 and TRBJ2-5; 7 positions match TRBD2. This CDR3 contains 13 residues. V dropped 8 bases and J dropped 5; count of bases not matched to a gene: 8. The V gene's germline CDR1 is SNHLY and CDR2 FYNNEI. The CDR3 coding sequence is TGTGCCAGCCGTGGGGGGGTCTTGGAGACCCAGTACTTC. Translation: CASRGGVLETQYF.

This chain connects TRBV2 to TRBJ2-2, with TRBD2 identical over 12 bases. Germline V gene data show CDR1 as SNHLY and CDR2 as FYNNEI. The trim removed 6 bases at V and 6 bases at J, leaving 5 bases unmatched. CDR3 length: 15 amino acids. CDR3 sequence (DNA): TGTGCCAGCAGAAAGACTAGCGGGAGCTCCGGGGAGCTGTTTTTT. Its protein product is CASRKTSGSSGELFF.